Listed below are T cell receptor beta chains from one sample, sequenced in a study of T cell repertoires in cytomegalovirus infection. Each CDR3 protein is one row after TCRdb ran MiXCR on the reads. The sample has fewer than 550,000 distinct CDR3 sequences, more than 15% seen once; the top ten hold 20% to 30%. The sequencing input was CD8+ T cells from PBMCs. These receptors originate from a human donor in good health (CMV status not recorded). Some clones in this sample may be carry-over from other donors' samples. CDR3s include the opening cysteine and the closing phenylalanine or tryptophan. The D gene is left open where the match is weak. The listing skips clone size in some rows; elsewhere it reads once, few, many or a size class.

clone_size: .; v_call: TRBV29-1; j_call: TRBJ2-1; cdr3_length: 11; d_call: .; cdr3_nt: TGCAGCGTCCCGTACTACAATGAGCAGTTCTTC; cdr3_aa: CSVPYYNEQFF
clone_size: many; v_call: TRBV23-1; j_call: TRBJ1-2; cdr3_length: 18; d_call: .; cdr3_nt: TGCGCCAGCAGTCAAATCTCCTTCGCGACAGAGACTAACTATGGCTACACCTTC; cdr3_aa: CASSQISFATETNYGYTF
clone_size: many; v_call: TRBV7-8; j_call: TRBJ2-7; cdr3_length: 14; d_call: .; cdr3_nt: TGTGCCAGCAGCCCACTGGGGTCTGCCGGCGAGCAGTACTTC; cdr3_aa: CASSPLGSAGEQYF
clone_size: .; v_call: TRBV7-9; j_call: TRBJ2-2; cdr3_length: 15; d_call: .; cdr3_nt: TGTGCCAGCAGCCATCAGACAGGGAACACCGGGGAGCTGTTTTTT; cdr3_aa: CASSHQTGNTGELFF
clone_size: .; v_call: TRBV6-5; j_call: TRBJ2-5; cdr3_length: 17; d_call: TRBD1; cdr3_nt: TGTGCCAGCAGTGACCGGGACAGAACACTCTACCAAGAGACCCAGTACTTC; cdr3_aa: CASSDRDRTLYQETQYF
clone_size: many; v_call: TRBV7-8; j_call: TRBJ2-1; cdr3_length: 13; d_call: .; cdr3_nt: TGTGCCAGCAGCTTTGGCACCAACAATGAGCAGTTCTTC; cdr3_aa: CASSFGTNNEQFF
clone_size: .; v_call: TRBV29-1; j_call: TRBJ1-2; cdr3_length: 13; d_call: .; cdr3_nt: TGCAGCGTAGTCCCTACGGGGCACTATGGCTACACCTTC; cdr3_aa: CSVVPTGHYGYTF
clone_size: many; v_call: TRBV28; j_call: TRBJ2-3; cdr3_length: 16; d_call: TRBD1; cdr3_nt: TGTGCCAGCAGCGACGACAGGGGGTGGGTCCGGGATACGCAGTATTTT; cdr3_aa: CASSDDRGWVRDTQYF
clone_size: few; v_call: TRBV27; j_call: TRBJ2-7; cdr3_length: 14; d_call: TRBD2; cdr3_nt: TGTGCCAGCACGTCGGCTAGCGGGGCCTACGAGCAGTACTTC; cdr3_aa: CASTSASGAYEQYF
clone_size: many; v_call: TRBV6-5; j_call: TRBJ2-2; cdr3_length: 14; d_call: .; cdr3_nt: TGTGCCAGCAGTTATACACACCGGGTCGAGGAGCTGTTTTTT; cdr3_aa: CASSYTHRVEELFF
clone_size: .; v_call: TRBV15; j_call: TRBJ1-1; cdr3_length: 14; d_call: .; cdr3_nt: TGTGCCACCAGCAGAGTCGAGGGAAGGACTGAAGCTTTCTTT; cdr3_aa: CATSRVEGRTEAFF
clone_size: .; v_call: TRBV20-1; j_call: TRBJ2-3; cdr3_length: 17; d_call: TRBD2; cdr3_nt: TGCAGTGCCACGACTAGCGGGGGCCAGGTTCGCACAGATACGCAGTATTTT; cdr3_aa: CSATTSGGQVRTDTQYF
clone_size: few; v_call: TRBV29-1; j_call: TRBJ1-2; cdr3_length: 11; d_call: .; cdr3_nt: TGCAGTGCCCAGACTGTCTATGGCTACACCTTC; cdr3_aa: CSAQTVYGYTF
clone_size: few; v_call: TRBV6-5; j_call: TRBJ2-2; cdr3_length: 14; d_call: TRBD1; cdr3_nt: TGTGCCAGCAGTTACGGGACAGCTCAAGGGGAGCTGTTTTTT; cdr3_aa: CASSYGTAQGELFF
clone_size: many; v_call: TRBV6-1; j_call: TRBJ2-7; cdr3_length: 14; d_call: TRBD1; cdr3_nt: TGTGCCAGCACCGGACAGGGCGGTGTCGACGAGCAGTACTTC; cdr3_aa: CASTGQGGVDEQYF
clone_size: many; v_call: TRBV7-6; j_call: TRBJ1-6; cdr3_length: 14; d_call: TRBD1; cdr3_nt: TGTGCCAGCAGCCCGGGACAGAGTAATTCACCCCTCCACTTT; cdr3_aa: CASSPGQSNSPLHF
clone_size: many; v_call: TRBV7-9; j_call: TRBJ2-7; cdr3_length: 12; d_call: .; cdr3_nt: TGTGCCAGCAGCTTAGTCGATGGCGAGCAGTACTTC; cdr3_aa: CASSLVDGEQYF
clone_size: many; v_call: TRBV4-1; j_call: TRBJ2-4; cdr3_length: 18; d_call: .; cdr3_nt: TGCGCCAGCAGCCAAGAAGGGCCAAAGGGGGAGGCCAAAAACATTCAGTACTTC; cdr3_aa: CASSQEGPKGEAKNIQYF
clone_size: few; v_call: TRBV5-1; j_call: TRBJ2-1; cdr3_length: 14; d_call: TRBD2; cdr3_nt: TGCGCCAGCAGCTTGGAAGCGGGGGGCAATGAGCAGTTCTTC; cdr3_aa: CASSLEAGGNEQFF
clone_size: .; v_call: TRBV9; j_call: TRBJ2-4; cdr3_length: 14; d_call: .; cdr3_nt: TGTGCCAGCAGCGTAGACGGGTCCAAAAACATTCAGTACTTC; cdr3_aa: CASSVDGSKNIQYF
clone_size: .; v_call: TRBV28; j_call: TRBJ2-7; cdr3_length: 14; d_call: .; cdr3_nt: TGTGCCAGCACCGCCGTGGGCAGGGTGAGGGTGCAGTACTTC; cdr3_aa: CASTAVGRVRVQYF
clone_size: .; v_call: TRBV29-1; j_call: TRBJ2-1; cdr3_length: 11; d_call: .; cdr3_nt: TGCAGCGTCCTACAGGGACGTGAGCAGTTCTTC; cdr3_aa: CSVLQGREQFF
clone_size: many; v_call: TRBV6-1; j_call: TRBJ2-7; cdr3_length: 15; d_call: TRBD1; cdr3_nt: TGTGCCAGCAGTTCAGGACAGGCACACTACTACGAGCAGTACTTC; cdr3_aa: CASSSGQAHYYEQYF
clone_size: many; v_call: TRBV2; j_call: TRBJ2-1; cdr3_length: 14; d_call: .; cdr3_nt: TGTGCCAGCATTGGGGTAGCTTCGAGGAATGAGCAGTTCTTC; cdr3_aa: CASIGVASRNEQFF
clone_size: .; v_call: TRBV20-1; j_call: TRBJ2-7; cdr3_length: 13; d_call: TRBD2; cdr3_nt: TGCAGTCTGGCGGGAGAAAGCTCCTACGAGCAGTACTTC; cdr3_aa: CSLAGESSYEQYF
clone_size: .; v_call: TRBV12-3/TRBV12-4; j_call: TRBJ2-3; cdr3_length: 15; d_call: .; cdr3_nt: TGTGCCAGCAGTTTGTTTCGTAGTAGCACAGATACGCAGTATTTT; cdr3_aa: CASSLFRSSTDTQYF
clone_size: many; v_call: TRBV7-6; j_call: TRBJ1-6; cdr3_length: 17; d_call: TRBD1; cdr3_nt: TGTGCCAGCAGCCAACGGACAGGGGGTTCGCCCGGTTCACCCCTCCACTTT; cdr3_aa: CASSQRTGGSPGSPLHF
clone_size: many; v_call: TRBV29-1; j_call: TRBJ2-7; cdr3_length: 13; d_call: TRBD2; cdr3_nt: TGCAGCGTTGAATTAGCGGGAGCTCGCGAGCAGTACTTC; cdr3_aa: CSVELAGAREQYF
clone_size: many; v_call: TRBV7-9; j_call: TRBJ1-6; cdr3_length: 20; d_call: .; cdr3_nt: TGTGCCAGCAGCCTGGTTCCGGGACATCACTTGAGCTCCTATAATTCACCCCTCCACTTT; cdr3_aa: CASSLVPGHHLSSYNSPLHF
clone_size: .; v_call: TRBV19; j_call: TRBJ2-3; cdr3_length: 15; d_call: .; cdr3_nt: TGTGCCAGTAGTATAGGAGCCTCTAGCACAGATACGCAGTATTTT; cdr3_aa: CASSIGASSTDTQYF
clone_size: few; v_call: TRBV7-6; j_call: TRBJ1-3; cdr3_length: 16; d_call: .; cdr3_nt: TGTGCCAGCAGCTCCTCTTACAGGTCCTCTGGAAACACCATATATTTT; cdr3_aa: CASSSSYRSSGNTIYF
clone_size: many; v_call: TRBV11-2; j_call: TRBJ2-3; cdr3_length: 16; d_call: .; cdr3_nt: TGTGCCAGCAGCTTTTCGCGGGGATCTAGCACAGATACGCAGTATTTT; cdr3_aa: CASSFSRGSSTDTQYF
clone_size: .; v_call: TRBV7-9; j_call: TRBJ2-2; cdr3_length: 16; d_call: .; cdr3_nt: TGTGCCAGCAGCCTCGCGCCAGGGATGAACACCGGGGAGCTGTTTTTT; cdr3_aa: CASSLAPGMNTGELFF
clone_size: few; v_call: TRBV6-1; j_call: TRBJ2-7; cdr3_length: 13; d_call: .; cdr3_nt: TGTGCCAGCAGTGAAGGCAGGGCCTACGAGCAGTACTTC; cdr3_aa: CASSEGRAYEQYF
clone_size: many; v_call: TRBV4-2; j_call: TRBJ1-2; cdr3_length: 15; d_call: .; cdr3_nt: TGTGCCAGCAGCCAAGATCGCGGGTCGGACTATGGCTACACCTTC; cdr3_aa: CASSQDRGSDYGYTF